This T cell receptor (beta chain) was obtained from a study of blood T cell repertoires in COVID-19. Study context: Samples of COVID-19 (acute and convalescent) were obtained from the United States, Italy and Spain. In each case, the material was cDNA or gDNA derived from T cells, B-cell-depleted T cells, or PBMCs.

As handled by the study authors: Reference gene primers were amplified, and this amplification served to estimate nucleated cell counts. This table comes from immunoSEQ multiplex PCR, and its TCRdb copy is limited to in-frame clones, with some not included. The D gene and trimming were derived from the DNA, and the V and J assignments and clone size from that table. Seen here are 300,000 to 350,000 clones, about 90% observed once, and the top ten hold around 3.3%. This CDR3 contains 11 residues. The V gene lost 3 bases and the J gene lost 6 bases, with 4 bases spanning the gap. Germline CDR1 LNHDA, CDR2 SQIVND (reference sequence).

The rearrangement links TRBV19 to TRBJ2-3; no firm D call. The sequence was obtained from a woman under 30 who had recovered from COVID-19. Sequenced material: peripheral blood. The CDR3, as DNA: TGTGCCAGTAGTATCAGTGATACGCAGTATTTT. Translated: CASSISDTQYF.